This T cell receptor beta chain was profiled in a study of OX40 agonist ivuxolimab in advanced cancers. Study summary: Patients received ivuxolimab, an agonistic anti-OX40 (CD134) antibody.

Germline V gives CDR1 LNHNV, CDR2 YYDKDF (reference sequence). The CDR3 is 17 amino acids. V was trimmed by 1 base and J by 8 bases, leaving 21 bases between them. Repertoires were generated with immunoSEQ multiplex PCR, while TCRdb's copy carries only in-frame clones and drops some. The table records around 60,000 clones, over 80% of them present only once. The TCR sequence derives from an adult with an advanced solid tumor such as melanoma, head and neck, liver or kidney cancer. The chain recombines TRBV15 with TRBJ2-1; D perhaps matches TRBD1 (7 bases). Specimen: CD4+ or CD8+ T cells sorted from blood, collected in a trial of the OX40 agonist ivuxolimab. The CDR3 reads CATSRVREKTGRHEQFF. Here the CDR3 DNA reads TGTGCCACCAGCAGAGTCAGGGAAAAGACAGGGAGGCATGAGCAGTTCTTC.